Detailed here is one TCR beta chain. Treatment noted: over 15 received Ad26.COV2.S at low or high dose, single or two shots; about five received placebo; per-sample allocation not given. All samples were drawn on day 63, counting from the first vaccine or placebo injection. In Boston, an adult donor aged 18-55 years took part. This CDR3 contains 15 residues. CDR1 and CDR2 from the germline V gene are SGHDT and YYEEEE. Trimming removed 3 bases from V and 0 bases from J, with 10 bases in between. The record originates from a study of Ad26.COV2.S vaccination and SARS-CoV-2 variants. Study at large: In the COV1001 trial, the donor was in the Ad26.COV2.S arm.

The assay was immunoSEQ multiplex PCR, and TCRdb's table has in-frame clones only and misses some. This table has approximately 300,000 clones, around four fifths appearing once. Material: peripheral blood, obtained in a trial of Ad26.COV2.S vaccine versus placebo. The receptor's source is a person aged 18 to 59 who received the Ad26.COV2.S COVID-19 vaccine or a placebo. The rearrangement links TRBV5-6 to TRBJ2-1; perhaps TRBD1 as D (5 bases). The chain's CDR3 is CASSSTGRSYNEQFF. As DNA, the CDR3 is TGTGCCAGCAGCTCCACAGGTCGCTCCTACAATGAGCAGTTCTTC.